This TCR beta chain is from a study of blood T cells in healthy people across ages. At the level of the study: Using template switching, researchers captured about one barcoded beta molecule for each two T cells. Study-wide results and limits: Among long-lived donors, naive CD4+ cells were more numerous and diversity higher than in aged donors.

This clonotype was seen only a few times. The antigen remains unidentified. Researchers isolated at least 7 million PBMCs per sample. Total RNA, at least 5.5 micrograms per sample, was extracted from PBMCs. CDR1 and CDR2 (germline): SGHDN, FVKESK. Trimming removed 0 bases from V and 9 bases from J, with 12 bases in between. The CDR3 extends over 15 amino acids. Primed by a sample-barcoded 5' primer and a J-beta primer mix, a second PCR proceeded for about 7 to 11 cycles. TCRdb passed the 5' RACE reads through MiXCR, listing each CDR3 protein once. The sample lists hundreds of thousands of distinct CDR3 sequences; about 40% were seen once.

Sequences were obtained from blood. V is TRBV14 and J is TRBJ1-6; possible D gene TRBD1, 5 bases. The clonotype originates from an older woman in good health. The CDR3 region is CASSQDQGRGSPLHF. In DNA form, the CDR3 reads TGTGCCAGCAGCCAAGATCAGGGAAGGGGTTCACCCCTCCACTTT.